Listed below are T cell receptor beta chains from one sample, sequenced in a study of cytomegalovirus exposure and HLA in healthy donors. TCRdb's table, derived via immunoSEQ multiplex PCR, lists solely in-frame clones and lacks some. In the table there are fewer than 90,000 clones, approximately 79% of which are singletons. Specimen: PBMCs. The receptors come from a female donor in good health and CMV-seronegative. Each CDR3 is given with its conserved first and last residue. The order of the fields is V gene, J gene, clone size, CDR3 protein. Clone size, where shown, is once, few, many, or a class for clones that have expanded.

TRBV28,TRBJ2-3,NA,CASSTQIAGNTDTQYF
TRBV5-4,TRBJ2-7,NA,CASSLQGSYEQYF
TRBV16,TRBJ2-2,NA,CASKGTVNTGELFF
TRBV5-1,TRBJ2-1,NA,CASSLRLSSGGNEQFF
TRBV5-1,TRBJ2-7,NA,CASTRADSYEQYF
TRBV30,TRBJ2-7,NA,CAWSTQQGYEQYF
TRBV7-9,TRBJ2-1,NA,CASSFPGGVNEQFF
TRBV5-1,TRBJ1-1,NA,CASSRDRDPMNTEAFF
TRBV18,TRBJ1-4,NA,CASSLGQLATNEKLFF
TRBV5-6,TRBJ2-3,NA,CASTPGVDADTQYF
TRBV5-1,TRBJ1-3,NA,CASSPGRGGNTIYF
TRBV11-2,TRBJ1-1,NA,CASSLIRGSREAFF
TRBV10-1,TRBJ2-1,NA,CATSFSSYNEQFF
TRBV5-1,TRBJ1-5,NA,CASSSGLGNQPQHF
TRBV5-1,TRBJ2-7,NA,CASSAGLAGGEQYF
TRBV7-7,TRBJ2-5,NA,CASSLGGGSQETQYF
TRBV6-6,TRBJ2-3,NA,CASRPRAGLSTDTQYF
TRBV25-1,TRBJ2-7,NA,CASRNNPLGTGSHEQYF
TRBV6-5,TRBJ1-1,NA,CASSYLGQGPSTEAFF
TRBV7-2,TRBJ2-1,once,CASSLTSGSRNFF
TRBV5-8,TRBJ1-6,NA,CASSLIGGRNSPLHF
TRBV28,TRBJ1-1,NA,CASSPQGRAFF
TRBV11-2,TRBJ2-5,NA,CASSLRGLGETQYF
TRBV7-2,TRBJ2-2,NA,CASIPGQLTNTGELFF
TRBV2,TRBJ1-2,NA,CASAEGYGYTF
TRBV19,TRBJ1-2,NA,CASKNAGQNYGYTF
TRBV19,TRBJ1-1,few,CASSFKGGTEAFF
TRBV18,TRBJ1-1,NA,CASSPPGKGGTEAFF
TRBV27,TRBJ2-7,NA,CASRFGGAQYF
TRBV29-1,TRBJ2-1,few,CSVVQGNEQFF
TRBV6-5,TRBJ2-7,once,CASSYSGAYEQYF
TRBV28,TRBJ1-4,NA,CASSLRQSNEKLFF
TRBV30,TRBJ2-1,NA,CAWSPSYNEQFF
TRBV6-5,TRBJ1-1,NA,CASSLAGQGAGEAFF
TRBV11-2,TRBJ2-7,NA,CASSPLYEQYF
TRBV5-1,TRBJ1-1,NA,CASSLESGGTGTEAFF
TRBV7-3,TRBJ1-2,NA,CASSLNFWGRIPNGYTF
TRBV5-1,TRBJ2-7,NA,CASSLAPGPRGYEQYF
TRBV6-5,TRBJ2-7,NA,CASSYSSLAGEYEQYF
TRBV7-6,TRBJ1-2,NA,CASSMGPPGTGANYGYTF
TRBV28,TRBJ2-7,NA,CASSPPTGSTHEQYF